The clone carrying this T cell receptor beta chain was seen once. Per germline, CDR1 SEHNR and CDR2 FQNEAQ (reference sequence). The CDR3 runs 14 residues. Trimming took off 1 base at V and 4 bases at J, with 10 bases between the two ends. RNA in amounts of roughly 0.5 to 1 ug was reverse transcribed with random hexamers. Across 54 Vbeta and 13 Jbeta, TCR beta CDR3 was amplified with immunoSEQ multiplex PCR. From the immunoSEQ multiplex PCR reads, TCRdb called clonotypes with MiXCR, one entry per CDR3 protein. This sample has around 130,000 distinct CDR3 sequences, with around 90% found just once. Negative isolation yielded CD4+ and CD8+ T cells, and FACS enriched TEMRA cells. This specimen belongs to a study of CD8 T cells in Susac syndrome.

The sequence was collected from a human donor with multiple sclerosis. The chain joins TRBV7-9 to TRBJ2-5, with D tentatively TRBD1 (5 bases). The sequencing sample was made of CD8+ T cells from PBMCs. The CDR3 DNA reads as TGTGCCAGCAGCTTAGTTAGACAGAGAGAGACCCAGTACTTC. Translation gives CASSLVRQRETQYF.